Listed below are T cell receptor beta chains from one sample, sequenced in a study of T cell responses to AZD1222 COVID-19 vaccine. Assay used: immunoSEQ multiplex PCR; TCRdb lists only in-frame clones, some missing. Among fewer than 150,000 clones listed, around 89% were seen once. The input for sequencing was peripheral blood, taken 28 days after the second AZD1222 dose. These receptors originate from an adult who received the AZD1222 COVID-19 vaccine. The CDR3 runs from the conserved cysteine through the conserved F or W. Fields, in order: V gene, J gene, CDR3 protein.

>TRBV4-1|TRBJ1-4
CASSRETVDPEKLFF
>TRBV2|TRBJ2-7
CASSPDPPRYGEQYF
>TRBV7-8|TRBJ1-5
CASSLEEGAPQHF
>TRBV5-1|TRBJ1-1
CASSLVHNTEAFF
>TRBV7-8|TRBJ2-3
CASSSRLLPSTDTQYF
>TRBV27|TRBJ2-7
CASSFLPAKPPSYEQYF
>TRBV6-5|TRBJ2-7
CASTDTFYEQYF
>TRBV6-5|TRBJ2-7
CASSYSAVSSYEQYF
>TRBV4-3|TRBJ1-1
CASSQGIRAGEAFF
>TRBV27|TRBJ2-3
CASSSDDSTDTQYF
>TRBV30|TRBJ2-4
CAWSKPAGGGIQYF
>TRBV28|TRBJ2-1
CASSFRDSYNEQFF
>TRBV16|TRBJ2-7
CASSYQRGRMSEQYF
>TRBV2|TRBJ2-4
CASNPIRAKNIQYF
>TRBV11-2|TRBJ2-5
CASRRGETAKETQYF
>TRBV6-1|TRBJ1-2
CASSEDWRVPQGYTF
>TRBV7-7|TRBJ2-1
CASSHGTSGYNEQFF
>TRBV6-2/TRBV6-3|TRBJ1-5
CASSYSTGLQPQHF
>TRBV11-3|TRBJ2-1
CASEGFSYNEQFF
>TRBV4-1|TRBJ2-7
CASSQWTGGVWSSYEQYF
>TRBV7-2|TRBJ1-4
CASSSDRGGEKLFF
>TRBV5-1|TRBJ2-6
CASSLGSSGANVLTF
>TRBV10-3|TRBJ1-2
CAISDNLYGYTF
>TRBV27|TRBJ1-2
CASSLKSTYGYTF
>TRBV5-1|TRBJ2-7
CASSPGQITDEQYF
>TRBV6-1|TRBJ1-1
CASSEFLGAEAFF
>TRBV27|TRBJ2-7
CASSYRSSYEQYF
>TRBV10-3|TRBJ1-5
CAISDEDKPHQPQHF
>TRBV7-9|TRBJ2-5
CASSLGAGLLIQETQYF
>TRBV5-6|TRBJ1-2
CASSGGTGFLYGYTF
>TRBV5-5|TRBJ1-1
CASSTGQGNTEAFF
>TRBV18|TRBJ1-2
CASSPPGRTDYTF
>TRBV4-2|TRBJ2-7
CASSQVALAGGYEQYF
>TRBV3-1/TRBV3-2|TRBJ2-7
CASSQSARRTGSLYEQYF
>TRBV4-1|TRBJ1-3
CASHSPSGNTIYF
>TRBV13|TRBJ2-7
CATRLAGEREYF
>TRBV5-1|TRBJ1-3
CASRWDGGSGNTIYF
>TRBV5-1|TRBJ2-1
CASSLRLAGVGNEQFF
>TRBV6-5|TRBJ2-1
CASRRDTYNEQFF
>TRBV11-3|TRBJ2-3
CASSPRQASSTDTQYF
>TRBV24-1|TRBJ2-3
CATSDPLSREGRGDTQYF
>TRBV27|TRBJ2-5
CASSPLTGAGETQYF
>TRBV5-8|TRBJ1-1
CASSPIGLNTEAFF
>TRBV3-1/TRBV3-2|TRBJ2-3
CASSPIASTDTQYF
>TRBV21-1|TRBJ1-5
CASPRGPGGNQPQHF
>TRBV11-3|TRBJ1-4
CASSRYRGQREKLFF
>TRBV29-1|TRBJ2-2
CSATAQNAGELFF
>TRBV4-3|TRBJ2-7
CASSQDWVGSSYEQYF
>TRBV5-1|TRBJ2-1
CASSLGQGHNEQFF
>TRBV6-5|TRBJ2-7
CASSYLGQGEQYF
>TRBV6-5|TRBJ2-1
CASSYSRGGSYNEQFF
>TRBV19|TRBJ2-1
CASSMAGDEQFF
>TRBV2|TRBJ1-2
CASSQDGGAYGYTF
>TRBV27|TRBJ1-1
CASSVASGNTEAFF
>TRBV5-1|TRBJ2-3
CASSLGLWRGYTDTQYF